A single sample is the source of the 26 T cell receptor beta chains below, sequenced in a study of CD8 T cells in ankylosing spondylitis. MiXCR, applied by TCRdb to the 5' RACE reads, yields one record per CDR3 protein. The profile shows hundreds of thousands of distinct CDR3 sequences, roughly 18% of them singletons. Study-wide results and caveats: Seemingly distinctive of ankylosing spondylitis blood was a TCR beta motif formed by eight highly homologous variants.

These receptors' targets are unknown. Sequencing was carried out using blood, either unsorted or a sorted T cell fraction (not recorded which). The receptors were sampled from a male donor with ankylosing spondylitis.

This clonotype was counted a few times. V and J are TRBV3-1 and TRBJ1-6; D not certain. CDR1 is LGHDT, CDR2 YNNKEL, per germline (reference sequence). V gave up 4 bases and J gave up 7 bases, with 11 bases separating them. This CDR3 contains 14 residues. Written as DNA, the CDR3 is TGTGCCAGCAGCCCAAACCCTGGGAATTCACCCCTCCACTTT. Residues: CASSPNPGNSPLHF.

The genes are TRBV27 and TRBJ1-5; D remains unclear. V lost 3 bases, J lost 6 bases, and 9 bases lay in between. The CDR3 is 13 residues long. Germline CDR1 is MNHEY and CDR2 is SMNVEV (reference sequence). CDR3 region: CASSFNSVQPQHF. For the CDR3, the DNA is TGTGCCAGCAGTTTTAATTCTGTTCAGCCCCAGCATTTT.

There are a few counts of this clonotype. The chain recombines TRBV6-5 with TRBJ2-5; tentative D call: TRBD1 (5 bases). This CDR3 spans 11 amino acids. V lost 8 bases and J 5 bases, leaving 9 bases between the germline ends. Germline V gene data show CDR1 as MNHEY and CDR2 as SVGAGI. In DNA, the CDR3 is TGTGCCAGCGGAAAGGGGGAGACCCAGTACTTC. Encoded protein: CASGKGETQYF.

The sample holds many counts of this clonotype. The V gene is TRBV29-1, the J gene TRBJ2-5, with D tentatively TRBD2 (7 bases). The CDR3 length is 13 residues. V lost 7 bases and J 4 bases, leaving 16 bases between the germline ends. Looked up from germline, CDR1 is SQVTM and CDR2 is ANQGSEA. The CDR3 reads CSGGEGDAETQYF. CDR3 DNA sequence: TGCAGCGGTGGGGAGGGGGACGCAGAGACCCAGTACTTC. Looking up the rest from reference TRBV29-1 and TRBJ2-5 gives the full variable domain: SAVISQKPSRDICQRGTSLTIQCQVDSQVTMMFWYRQQPGQSLTLIATANQGSEATYESGFVIDKFPISRPNLTFSTLTVSNMSPEDSSIYLCSGGEGDAETQYFGPGTRLLVL.

V gene TRBV7-2 combines with J gene TRBJ2-3; no clear D. V dropped 0 bases and J dropped 10 bases, with 11 bases sitting between them. The germline gives CDR1 SGHTA, CDR2 FQGNSA. This CDR3 region has 13 residues. Written as DNA, the CDR3 is TGTGCCAGCAGCTTAGCCCGGGTAGAGTCGCAGTATTTT. Protein sequence: CASSLARVESQYF.

V and J are TRBV11-1 and TRBJ2-7; 7 bases line up with TRBD1. The ends lost 5 bases at V and 6 bases at J; junction bases unmatched: 7. The CDR3 covers 13 residues. Germline V lookup: CDR1 SGHAT, CDR2 FQDESV (reference sequence). The CDR3 reads CASSQGQAREQYF. In DNA form, the CDR3 reads TGTGCCAGCAGCCAAGGACAGGCCCGCGAGCAGTACTTC.

The rearrangement links TRBV11-1 to TRBJ2-7; TRBD1 might be the D (6 bases). Germline V gene sequence: CDR1 SGHAT, CDR2 FQDESV (reference sequence). The CDR3 covers 18 residues. Trimming pared 1 base from V and 1 base from J, leaving 20 bases between. The DNA of the CDR3 is TGTGCCAGCAGCTTAGGTAGGGACACACTCTCGGGGTCCTACGAGCAGTACTTC. Protein sequence: CASSLGRDTLSGSYEQYF.

This chain joins TRBV9 and TRBJ2-2; a possible D gene is TRBD2 (5 bases). The CDR3 runs 16 residues. Germline-derived CDR1 and CDR2 are SGDLS and YYNGEE. Trimming left V 0 bases short and J 0 bases short, with 9 bases between. The CDR3 reads CASSVGAGPNTGELFF. The CDR3 DNA reads TGTGCCAGCAGCGTAGGGGCGGGCCCGAACACCGGGGAGCTGTTTTTT.

The V gene is TRBV29-1, the J gene TRBJ1-1, with D perhaps TRBD1 (5 bases). V was pared by 6 bases and J by 4 bases, with 9 bases between. Germline-derived CDR1 and CDR2 are SQVTM and ANQGSEA. This CDR3 has 11 residues. The DNA for the CDR3 is TGCAGCGTCCCGGGGGGCACTGAAGCTTTCTTT. Its protein is CSVPGGTEAFF.

There are a few counts of this clonotype. The rearrangement links TRBV28 to TRBJ2-2, with TRBD2 matching 7 bases. Germline V lookup: CDR1 MDHEN, CDR2 SYDVKM. The length of the CDR3 is 13 residues. V was clipped by 2 bases and J by 8 bases; unmatched bases: 2. CDR3 in amino acids: CASSLTGRGELFF. The CDR3, as DNA: TGTGCCAGCAGTTTAACCGGGAGGGGGGAGCTGTTTTTT. The variable domain in full, with the rest retrieved from reference TRBV28 and TRBJ2-2, is DVKVTQSSRYLVKRTGEKVFLECVQDMDHENMFWYRQDPGLGLRLIYFSYDVKMKEKGDIPEGYSVSREKKERFSLILESASTNQTSMYLCASSLTGRGELFFGEGSRLTVL.

J is TRBJ2-3 and V is TRBV5-6; the match to TRBD2 covers 11 bases. J lost 11 bases, V lost 5 bases, and 10 bases had no gene match. The germline V gene has CDR1 SGHDT and CDR2 YYEEEE. CDR3 size: 14 residues. DNA of the CDR3: TGTGCCAGCAGTTTTGGACTAGCGGGTCCGGGGCAGTATTTT. Protein product: CASSFGLAGPGQYF. The whole variable domain, remainder taken from reference TRBV5-6 and TRBJ2-3, is DAGVTQSPTHLIKTRGQQVTLRCSPKSGHDTVSWYQQALGQGPQFIFQYYEEEERQRGNFPDRFSGHQFPNYSSELNVNALLLGDSALYLCASSFGLAGPGQYFGPGTRLTVL.

Notes on this clonotype: A much larger clone differs by one base, so this may be a read error. The chain combines TRBV6-1 with TRBJ1-2, with unresolved D. CDR3 length equals 11 residues. V lost 3 bases and J 5 bases, leaving 4 bases between the germline ends. Germline CDR1 is MNHNS and CDR2 is SASEGT. The CDR3 nucleotides are TGTGCCAGCAGTGAGGCTTATGGCTACACCTTC. It is translated as CASSEAYGYTF.

This clonotype was found a few times. The CDR3 reads CASSPTLGGLNEKLFF. The CDR3 DNA reads as TGTGCCAGCAGCCCTACCTTGGGCGGACTTAATGAAAAACTGTTTTTT. This rearrangement joins TRBV4-2 to TRBJ1-4; D gene ambiguous. From germline, CDR1 is LGHNA and CDR2 YNFKEQ. This CDR3 is built from 16 residues. Trimming cost V 4 bases and J 4 bases, with 16 bases left between them.

The genes are TRBV9 and TRBJ2-7; D might be TRBD2 (6 bases). V was pared by 6 bases and J by 2 bases, with 12 bases between. There are 13 residues in the CDR3. The germline V gene has CDR1 SGDLS and CDR2 YYNGEE. For the CDR3, the DNA is TGTGCCAGCACCCCGCGGGGAGCCTACGAGCAGTACTTC. This gives the protein CASTPRGAYEQYF.

This clonotype was observed a few times. The chain uses TRBV4-1 and TRBJ1-3; D is perhaps TRBD1 (6 bases). Trimming removed 2 bases from V and 4 bases from J, with 15 bases in between. The CDR3 loop spans 16 amino acids. The germline gives CDR1 MGHRA, CDR2 YSYEKL. Here the CDR3 reads CASSQQGQKAGNTIYF. The CDR3 nucleotides are TGCGCCAGCAGCCAACAGGGGCAAAAAGCAGGAAACACCATATATTTT.

To note about this clonotype: A single base separates this from a much larger clone, so it may be a read error. V gene TRBV2 combines with J gene TRBJ2-5; D is undetermined. V gave up 4 bases and J gave up 1 base, with 4 bases separating them. Germline CDR1 SNHLY, CDR2 FYNNEI. The CDR3 spans 12 residues. The CDR3, as DNA: TGTGCCAGCAGTGTCACCCAAGAGACCCAGTACTTC. Amino acid sequence: CASSVTQETQYF.

The chain employs TRBV7-3 and TRBJ2-3; D possibly uses TRBD1 or TRBD2 (5 bases each). The germline gives CDR1 SGHTA, CDR2 FQGTGA. This CDR3 contains 14 residues. V gave up 5 bases and J gave up 9 bases, with 18 bases separating them. The CDR3 DNA sequence: TGTGCCAGCAGCCCCAGGCCGAGGGACGGCACGCAGTATTTT. Its translation is CASSPRPRDGTQYF. Looking up the rest from reference TRBV7-3 and TRBJ2-3 gives the full variable domain: GAGVSQTPSNKVTEKGKYVELRCDPISGHTALYWYRQSLGQGPEFLIYFQGTGAADDSGLPNDRFFAVRPEGSVSTLKIQRTERGDSAVYLCASSPRPRDGTQYFGPGTRLTVL.

The V call is TRBV2, the J call TRBJ2-1; D is possibly TRBD2 (6 bases). Germline assignment: CDR1 SNHLY and CDR2 FYNNEI. This CDR3 region has 16 residues. Trimming pared 7 bases from V and 3 bases from J, leaving 19 bases between. The chain's CDR3 is CASNQRGTSSYNEQFF. In DNA form, the CDR3 reads TGTGCCAGCAACCAACGGGGGACCTCCAGCTACAATGAGCAGTTCTTC. The full variable domain, with the rest looked up from reference TRBV2 and TRBJ2-1, is EPEVTQTPSHQVTQMGQEVILRCVPISNHLYFYWYRQILGQKVEFLVSFYNNEISEKSEIFDDQFSVERPDGSNFTLKIRSTKLEDSAMYFCASNQRGTSSYNEQFFGPGTRLTVL.

This CDR3 reads CASSLGQGGYNSPLHF. The CDR3 nucleotides are TGTGCCAGCAGTTTAGGACAGGGGGGATATAATTCACCCCTCCACTTT. The rearrangement uses TRBV12-3 or TRBV12-4 and TRBJ1-6; TRBD1 matches 9 bases. V lost 1 base, J lost 4 bases, and 2 bases stayed unmatched. This CDR3 has 16 residues.

In this sample, this clonotype turned up a few times. The chain couples TRBV11-1 to TRBJ2-3, with 7 bases matching TRBD2. There are 18 residues in the CDR3. CDR1 SGHAT and CDR2 FQDESV come from the germline V gene (reference sequence). Germline trimming cut 0 bases from V and 2 bases from J; bases unmatched to any gene: 11. CDR3 residues: CASSLAQAGTTFTDTQYF. CDR3 nucleotide sequence: TGTGCCAGCAGCTTAGCGCAAGCTGGGACTACCTTCACAGATACGCAGTATTTT.

This clonotype was observed a handful of times. The genes are TRBV6-1 and TRBJ2-1; TRBD1 aligns across 11 bases. The CDR3 spans 15 residues. Germline V gene lookup returns CDR1 MNHNS and CDR2 SASEGT. V was pared by 4 bases and J by 4 bases, with 3 bases of the junction left unmatched. Here the CDR3 DNA reads TGTGCCAGCAGTGTCGGACAGGGGGCTTACAATGAGCAGTTCTTC. It specifies CASSVGQGAYNEQFF.

This clonotype was seen a handful of times. V gene TRBV5-1 combines with J gene TRBJ1-1; D possibly corresponds to TRBD1 (6 bases). V lost 0 bases, J lost 5 bases, and 17 bases lay in between. The CDR3 is 16 residues long. Germline CDR1 and CDR2: SGHRS and YFSETQ. The CDR3 region is CASSLGSGARDTEAFF. CDR3 nucleotide sequence: TGCGCCAGCAGCTTGGGTTCGGGGGCGCGGGATACTGAAGCTTTCTTT.

This clonotype was counted a few times. The genes are TRBV6-2 or TRBV6-3 and TRBJ1-1; 9 bases align to TRBD1. The CDR3 spans 15 residues. The V gene's germline CDR1 is MNHEY and CDR2 SVGEGT. With 2 bases clipped from V and 4 bases from J, the junction kept 5 bases outside the gene matches. CDR3 nucleotide sequence: TGTGCCAGCAGTTACGGCGGGACAGGGCTCACTGAAGCTTTCTTT. It is translated as CASSYGGTGLTEAFF.

The chain carries TRBV29-1 and TRBJ2-7; no firm D call. The V gene lost 4 bases and the J gene lost 5 bases, with 15 bases spanning the gap. Germline CDR1 and CDR2: SQVTM and ANQGSEA. This CDR3 contains 13 residues. CDR3: CSVGTDLGNEQYF. Here the CDR3 DNA reads TGCAGCGTTGGGACGGACCTCGGTAACGAGCAGTACTTC.

This clonotype appeared many times. The chain carries TRBV12-3 or TRBV12-4 and TRBJ2-7, with TRBD2 as a possible D gene (5 bases). This CDR3 is built from 14 residues. Trimming left V 4 bases short and J 6 bases short, with 16 bases between. CDR3 protein: CASSSTPKGLEQYF. In DNA, the CDR3 is TGTGCCAGCAGTTCGACACCAAAAGGACTCGAGCAGTACTTC.

The rearrangement uses TRBV7-3 and TRBJ2-1; no reliable D call. The CDR3 totals 13 residues. V lost 1 base and J 5 bases, leaving 6 bases between the germline ends. Germline V gives CDR1 SGHTA, CDR2 FQGTGA. CDR3 loop: CASSLSRNNEQFF. The CDR3 bases are TGTGCCAGCAGCTTAAGTCGAAACAATGAGCAGTTCTTC.